This passage covers 30 T cell receptor beta chains from one sample sequenced in a study of shared clonotypes between healthy human individuals. The repertoire was sequenced with immunoSEQ multiplex PCR; TCRdb's copy has only in-frame clones and lacks some. The table records a few million clones, around nine tenths of them present only once. Sequenced: naive CD4+ T cells sorted from blood. Subset denoted: CD45RA+ positively selected. Source of these receptors: a man between 18 and 29 years old in good health.

In its sample, this clone was seen once. The sample carries other DNA sequences with the same CDR3. This chain connects TRBV18 to TRBJ1-5, with D hard to call. The germline CDR1 and CDR2 sequences are KGHSH and LQKENI. This CDR3 has 14 residues. With 0 bases removed from V and 0 bases from J, the gap between germline ends came to 3 bases. Here the CDR3 DNA reads TGTGCCAGCTCACCACCGGGTAGCAATCAGCCCCAGCATTTT. This codes for CASSPPGSNQPQHF.

The chain has TRBV30 and TRBJ2-5, with D perhaps TRBD1 (5 bases). This CDR3 region has 12 residues. V was pared by 4 bases and J by 9 bases, with 15 bases between. In germline, CDR1 is GTSNPN, CDR2 SVGIG (reference sequence). CDR3 bases: TGTGCCTGGATCATTCAGGGCAGTCCCCAGTACTTC. The encoded protein is CAWIIQGSPQYF.

The chain recombines TRBV5-4 with TRBJ2-2; 14 nucleotides line up with TRBD2. The CDR3 length is 16 residues. Germline V gives CDR1 SGHNT, CDR2 YYREEE (reference sequence). Unmatched junction bases numbered 2, after V lost 4 bases and J lost 3 bases. CDR3 sequence (DNA): TGTGCCAGCAGCAAGGGACTAGCGGGAGACACCGGGGAGCTGTTTTTT. Translating gives CASSKGLAGDTGELFF.

This clone was seen only once. In DNA, the CDR3 is TGCGCCAGCAGTGAGACCCTCGCGAACACCGGGGAGCTGTTTTTT. This sequence encodes CASSETLANTGELFF. This chain connects TRBV10-1 to TRBJ2-2; D unclear. Between the trimmed V and J ends, which lost 2 bases and 0 bases, there was a span of 7 bases. The CDR3 spans 15 residues. Germline lookup yields CDR1 WNHNN and CDR2 SYGVQD (reference sequence).

On this clone: This specimen includes other DNA sequences encoding the same CDR3. The V gene is TRBV6-5, the J gene TRBJ2-3; D is possibly TRBD1 or TRBD2 (6 bases each). This CDR3 has 16 amino acids. V lost 0 bases and J lost 1, with 11 bases in between. Germline V gives CDR1 MNHEY, CDR2 SVGAGI. DNA for the CDR3: TGTGCCAGCAGTTACTCGGGGGGCACCGGCACAGATACGCAGTATTTT. It codes for CASSYSGGTGTDTQYF.

A remark on this clone: Other DNA sequences from this sample encode an identical CDR3 as well. The V call is TRBV30, the J call TRBJ1-3; no firm D call. Deletions cut 5 bases from V and 0 bases from J, with 8 bases between. This CDR3 is built from 13 residues. Germline V lookup: CDR1 GTSNPN, CDR2 SVGIG (reference sequence). The DNA of the CDR3 is TGTGCCTGGGGCTTACTCTCTGGAAACACCATATATTTT. It yields the protein CAWGLLSGNTIYF.

This sequence joins TRBV5-4 and TRBJ2-3; no reliable D call. Trimming removed 4 bases at V and 1 base at J, with 16 bases between. Germline CDR1 is SGHNT and CDR2 is YYREEE (reference sequence). CDR3 size: 16 residues. The DNA of the CDR3 is TGTGCCAGCAGCCCCCAGACCACAGCTGGCACAGATACGCAGTATTTT. It codes for CASSPQTTAGTDTQYF.

The gene calls are TRBV30 and TRBJ1-3, with 7 bases identical to TRBD1. The length of the CDR3 is 13 residues. V shed 4 bases and J 4 bases; nucleotides not matched to a gene: 4. Germline-derived CDR1 and CDR2 are GTSNPN and SVGIG (reference sequence). The CDR3 nucleotides are TGTGCCTGGACGACAGGGTTCGGAAACACCATATATTTT. It specifies CAWTTGFGNTIYF.

V and J are TRBV5-1 and TRBJ1-1, with 8 bases lining up with TRBD1. This CDR3 is 15 amino acids long. CDR1 is SGHRS and CDR2 is YFSETQ in the germline V gene. Trimming took 0 bases from V and 4 from J; bases not matched to a gene: 5. This chain's CDR3 is CASSLGTGLATEAFF. The CDR3 region has the DNA TGCGCCAGCAGCTTGGGGACAGGGTTGGCCACTGAAGCTTTCTTT.

J is TRBJ2-3 and V is TRBV10-3; TRBD1 matches at 8 bases. J gave up 3 bases and V 4 bases, and 9 bases lay outside the gene matches. The CDR3 consists of 16 residues. Per the germline V gene, CDR1 is ENHRY and CDR2 is SYGVKD. CDR3 nucleotide sequence: TGTGCCATCAGTGGTGGCAGGGGGCGTGAAACAGATACGCAGTATTTT. This gives the protein CAISGGRGRETDTQYF.

The J gene is TRBJ2-5, the V gene TRBV5-6, with 10 bases that match TRBD2. V gave up 3 bases and J gave up 1 base; unmatched junction bases: 6. Germline assignment: CDR1 SGHDT and CDR2 YYEEEE. The length of the CDR3 is 16 residues. The CDR3 DNA reads TGTGCCAGCAGCTACCTAGCGGGAGCTTTCCAAGAGACCCAGTACTTC. Amino acids: CASSYLAGAFQETQYF. The variable domain in full, completed from reference TRBV5-6 and TRBJ2-5, reads DAGVTQSPTHLIKTRGQQVTLRCSPKSGHDTVSWYQQALGQGPQFIFQYYEEEERQRGNFPDRFSGHQFPNYSSELNVNALLLGDSALYLCASSYLAGAFQETQYFGPGTRLLVL.

The chain has TRBV6-4 and TRBJ2-7; D is possibly TRBD1 (6 bases). This CDR3 region has 12 residues. V was shortened by 9 bases and J by 2 bases, with 11 bases between the two germline ends. Looked up from germline, CDR1 is MRHNA and CDR2 is SNTAGT. The DNA of the CDR3 is TGTGCCAGGAGAGGGACAACCTACGAGCAGTACTTC. Translating it yields CARRGTTYEQYF.

The chain couples TRBV7-9 to TRBJ1-1; D uncertain. From germline, CDR1 is SEHNR and CDR2 FQNEAQ (reference sequence). Trimming took 5 bases from V and 4 from J, leaving 11 bases between them. The CDR3 has 13 residues. The CDR3 region has the DNA TGTGCCAGCAGCGAATCCCCTTCCACTGAAGCTTTCTTT. Its translation: CASSESPSTEAFF.

The chain links TRBV30 to TRBJ2-7; a possible D gene is TRBD1 (6 bases). With 4 bases removed from V and 0 bases from J, the gap between germline ends came to 19 bases. Germline CDR1 GTSNPN, CDR2 SVGIG (reference sequence). The CDR3 is made up of 16 amino acids. This CDR3 reads CAWTVGRTASSYEQYF. For the CDR3, the DNA is TGTGCCTGGACCGTTGGTCGGACAGCTAGCTCCTACGAGCAGTACTTC.

The gene calls are TRBV6-1 and TRBJ2-5, with D perhaps matching TRBD1 (5 bases). The germline V gene has CDR1 MNHNS and CDR2 SASEGT. Trimming removed 0 bases from V and 5 bases from J, with 13 bases in between. CDR3 size: 15 residues. DNA of the CDR3: TGTGCCAGCAGTGAAGCTGGCAGGGATTGGGAGACCCAGTACTTC. This sequence encodes CASSEAGRDWETQYF.

The sample holds one count of this clone. The rearrangement links TRBV6-1 to TRBJ2-5; D perhaps matches TRBD2 (6 bases). The germline V gene encodes CDR1 MNHNS and CDR2 SASEGT. The V gene lost 0 bases and the J gene lost 5 bases, with 16 bases spanning the gap. The length of the CDR3 is 16 residues. The CDR3 DNA is TGTGCCAGCAGTGAAGCTGGAGGGTGGGTTCGGGAGACCCAGTACTTC. Protein product: CASSEAGGWVRETQYF.

CDR3 DNA sequence: TGCGCCAGCAGCCAAGAATGGGCGGACAGGCTAAACAATGAGCAGTTCTTC. This translates into CASSQEWADRLNNEQFF. This rearrangement joins TRBV4-3 to TRBJ2-1; 7 nucleotides match TRBD1. This CDR3 region has 17 residues. Germline lookup yields CDR1 LGHNA and CDR2 YSLEER. V shed 0 bases and J 5 bases; nucleotides not matched to a gene: 10.

A single count supports this clone. Other nucleotide sequences in the sample specify the same CDR3. This chain joins TRBV5-1 and TRBJ2-1; 7 bases line up with TRBD2. This CDR3 contains 15 residues. With 3 bases clipped from V and 0 bases from J, the junction kept 3 bases outside the gene matches. Germline loops: CDR1 SGHRS, CDR2 YFSETQ. The CDR3 protein is CASSYGGSSYNEQFF. In DNA form, the CDR3 reads TGCGCCAGCAGCTATGGCGGGAGCTCCTACAATGAGCAGTTCTTC.

The rearrangement uses TRBV30 and TRBJ2-3; D might be TRBD2 (7 bases). This CDR3 comprises 14 residues. V lost 2 bases, J lost 5 bases, and 14 bases lay in between. In germline, CDR1 is GTSNPN, CDR2 SVGIG (reference sequence). Here the CDR3 reads CAWSWGGGGDTQYF. The CDR3 region has the DNA TGTGCCTGGAGTTGGGGGGGCGGAGGAGATACGCAGTATTTT.

The rearrangement joins TRBV10-3 to TRBJ2-7; 9 bases are shared with TRBD1. CDR1 ENHRY and CDR2 SYGVKD come from the germline V gene. The CDR3 runs 14 residues. V dropped 2 bases and J dropped 9; count of bases not matched to a gene: 8. Here the CDR3 DNA reads TGTGCCATCAGTGAGGGACCGACAGGGGGGCGGCAGTACTTC. Translated: CAISEGPTGGRQYF.

The chain couples TRBV6-5 to TRBJ2-7; 11 nucleotides align to TRBD2. Trimming took 5 bases from V and 2 from J; bases not matched to a gene: 2. This CDR3 comprises 14 residues. CDR1 and CDR2 (germline): MNHEY, SVGAGI. CDR3 DNA: TGTGCCAGCAGTGCACTAGCGGGGGCCTACGAGCAGTACTTC. Protein product: CASSALAGAYEQYF.

V and J are TRBV5-4 and TRBJ2-2; D remains ambiguous. Germline V gene data show CDR1 as SGHNT and CDR2 as YYREEE (reference sequence). Trimming cost V 3 bases and J 4 bases, with 13 bases left between them. The CDR3 is 15 residues long. CDR3 sequence reads: CASSSRKSGTGELFF. The DNA of the CDR3 is TGTGCCAGCAGCTCTCGGAAATCAGGCACCGGGGAGCTGTTTTTT.

The chain employs TRBV30 and TRBJ2-5; 7 bases match TRBD1. The J call may be in error: the DNA end matches TRBJ2-7 better. The germline V gene has CDR1 GTSNPN and CDR2 SVGIG (reference sequence). CDR3 length equals 16 residues. For the CDR3, the DNA is TGTGCCTGGAGTGTACTATGGGGGACAGAGTCTTACGAGCAGTACTTC. This sequence encodes CAWSVLWGTESYEQYF.

This clone is a singleton in its sample. This rearrangement joins TRBV18 to TRBJ2-7, with 9 bases matching TRBD1. This CDR3 is built from 16 residues. Germline CDR1 and CDR2: KGHSH and LQKENI. V lost 3 bases to trimming and J lost 3 bases; unmatched junction nucleotides: 9. In DNA form, the CDR3 reads TGTGCCAGCTCACCGCAAGGGACAGGGATATACTACGAGCAGTACTTC. Translated, it gives CASSPQGTGIYYEQYF.

CDR3 sequence: CASSLDPRGTDTQYF. CDR3 coding DNA: TGTGCCAGCAGCTTGGACCCTCGGGGCACAGATACGCAGTATTTT. The chain combines TRBV5-6 with TRBJ2-3; no reliable D call. Trimming pared 0 bases from V and 1 base from J, leaving 9 bases between. The germline CDR1 and CDR2 sequences are SGHDT and YYEEEE. This CDR3 has 15 amino acids.

The V gene is TRBV6-1, the J gene TRBJ1-2, with a weak D call TRBD1 (6 bases). The CDR3 length is 15 residues. V dropped 4 bases and J dropped 5 bases, with 17 bases sitting between them. The germline V gene has CDR1 MNHNS and CDR2 SASEGT. In DNA, the CDR3 is TGTGCCAGCAGTGCCCGAGGGGGGCGCGGGTATGGCTACACCTTC. It is translated as CASSARGGRGYGYTF.

The chain joins TRBV6-6 to TRBJ1-2; no reliable D call. CDR1 and CDR2 (germline): MNHNY, SVGAGI (reference sequence). V dropped 2 bases and J dropped 1 base, with 8 bases sitting between them. The CDR3 contains 14 residues. CDR3 sequence reads: CASSYDGINYGYTF. CDR3 DNA: TGTGCCAGCAGTTACGACGGAATTAACTATGGCTACACCTTC.

V usage is TRBV4-3 and J usage is TRBJ2-1; D unresolved. V was pared by 5 bases and J by 3 bases, with 11 bases between. The germline gives CDR1 LGHNA, CDR2 YSLEER. The CDR3 covers 14 residues. The CDR3 here is CASSDTKNYNEQFF. CDR3 nucleotides: TGCGCCAGCAGCGATACCAAGAACTACAATGAGCAGTTCTTC.

V and J are TRBV5-1 and TRBJ2-5; weak D call: TRBD2 (6 bases). Germline-derived CDR1 and CDR2 are SGHRS and YFSETQ. V was cut by 4 bases and J by 5 bases, with 18 bases left in between. The CDR3 totals 15 residues. DNA of the CDR3: TGCGCCAGCAGCCCCGGAGGAGGGATTGTCGAGACCCAGTACTTC. This gives the protein CASSPGGGIVETQYF. Together with reference TRBV5-1 and TRBJ2-5, the CDR3 gives the full variable domain: KAGVTQTPRYLIKTRGQQVTLSCSPISGHRSVSWYQQTPGQGLQFLFEYFSETQRNKGNFPGRFSGRQFSNSRSEMNVSTLELGDSALYLCASSPGGGIVETQYFGPGTRLLVL.

The V gene is TRBV2, the J gene TRBJ1-5, with D maybe TRBD1 (6 bases). This CDR3 is 14 amino acids long. V was trimmed by 5 bases and J by 5 bases, leaving 13 bases between them. Germline values: CDR1 SNHLY, CDR2 FYNNEI. The CDR3 region is CASSPDRNYQPQHF. CDR3 nucleotides: TGTGCCAGCAGTCCGGACAGAAACTATCAGCCCCAGCATTTT.